This T cell receptor (beta chain) is drawn from a study of early T cells in non-severe SARS-CoV-2 infection. At the level of the study: Unpaired chains resulted from sequencing bulk RNA of unsorted whole blood.

Whole-study results and caveats: VDJdb matching favored anti-spike CD8 responses, missing private and CD4 specificities.

CDR1 is SNHLY and CDR2 is FYNNEI in the germline V gene. CDR3 length: 18 amino acids. V lost 5 bases and J lost 8; bases outside the gene matches: 21. With respect to this clonotype: Its antigen remains unidentified.

As part of library construction, unique molecular identifiers were attached to individual cDNA molecules. TCRdb re-derived calls from the 5' RACE reads in MiXCR, one entry per CDR3 protein. The table includes 50,000 to 65,000 distinct CDR3 sequences, 10% to 12% detected once. This TCR came from an adult who was a healthcare worker with PCR-confirmed SARS-CoV-2 infection or an uninfected control (not recorded which). V is TRBV2 and J is TRBJ2-3; 8 bases fit TRBD2. Sequenced here: whole blood, sampled at baseline. This chain's CDR3 is CASSKGFGGTRRCGTQYF. CDR3 bases: TGTGCCAGCAGTAAAGGCTTTGGCGGGACTAGGAGGTGCGGTACGCAGTATTTT. The whole variable domain, remainder taken from reference TRBV2 and TRBJ2-3, is EPEVTQTPSHQVTQMGQEVILRCVPISNHLYFYWYRQILGQKVEFLVSFYNNEISEKSEIFDDQFSVERPDGSNFTLKIRSTKLEDSAMYFCASSKGFGGTRRCGTQYFGPGTRLTVL.